This is a list of T cell receptor beta chains from one sample in a study of T cell changes during pregnancy in multiple sclerosis. Libraries were prepared by immunoSEQ multiplex PCR; TCRdb keeps only in-frame clonotypes and omits some of them. The data show 30,000 or so clones, about 91% seen once. This specimen consisted of CD8+ T cells from peripheral blood mononuclear cells, obtained after pregnancy. Receptor source: a female donor with multiple sclerosis, enrolled in a pregnancy study. CDR3s include the opening cysteine and the closing phenylalanine or tryptophan. A D gene is named only where the DNA matches it firmly. Not all rows give a size; the values are once, few, many and, for expanded clones, a class.

clone_size	d_call	v_call	j_call	cdr3_nt	cdr3_aa
.	.	TRBV7-9	TRBJ2-7	TGTGCCAGCAGCCCGACTAGTCTGACCGGATGGTACGAGCAGTACTTC	CASSPTSLTGWYEQYF
.	TRBD1	TRBV27	TRBJ2-3	TGTGCCAGCAGACCGAAAGACAGGGGCCACCCCCTGGATACGCAGTATTTT	CASRPKDRGHPLDTQYF
.	TRBD1	TRBV27	TRBJ2-7	TGTGCCAGTCAAAGGGACAGCTCTTACGAGCAGTACTTC	CASQRDSSYEQYF
once	.	TRBV7-3	TRBJ2-7	TGTGCCAGCAGCCCGTCTAGAGACTCCTACGAGCAGTACTTC	CASSPSRDSYEQYF
.	.	TRBV6-4	TRBJ2-7	TGTGCCAGCAGTCTCCTTTCAGGGGATACCGGCGAGCAGTACTTC	CASSLLSGDTGEQYF
.	TRBD2	TRBV6-4	TRBJ2-3	TGTGCCAGCAGTGAGGTAGCGGGAGGTTCAGATACGCAGTATTTT	CASSEVAGGSDTQYF
.	.	TRBV5-5	TRBJ2-2	TGTGCCAGCAGCTTGACAGGGCCTGAGGCCGGGGAGCTGTTTTTT	CASSLTGPEAGELFF
.	.	TRBV5-5	TRBJ2-7	TGTGCCAGCAGCCCCGAAGACTCGGGTTACTACGAGCAGTACTTC	CASSPEDSGYYEQYF
.	.	TRBV7-9	TRBJ2-7	TGTGCCAGCACCGGACTTGGGCGCGGCTACGAGCAGTACTTC	CASTGLGRGYEQYF
once	.	TRBV4-3	TRBJ2-7	TGCGCCAGCAGCCAAGATGGAGCATCCCAGAACGAGCAGTACTTC	CASSQDGASQNEQYF
.	.	TRBV6-1	TRBJ1-1	TGTGCCAGCAGTGAAATCCCAAACTCAAACACTGAAGCTTTCTTT	CASSEIPNSNTEAFF
.	TRBD2	TRBV27	TRBJ2-1	TGTGCCAGCAGTTCCGGTTCGAGCGGGAGTTACAATGAGCAGTTCTTC	CASSSGSSGSYNEQFF
.	.	TRBV7-9	TRBJ1-2	TGTGCCAGCAGCTCCAGCTCAGGGGTCTATGGCTACACCTTC	CASSSSSGVYGYTF
.	TRBD1	TRBV27	TRBJ2-1	TGTGCCAGCAGTCCTGGGACAGGGGGCATAAATGAGCAGTTCTTC	CASSPGTGGINEQFF
few	TRBD1	TRBV29-1	TRBJ1-1	TGCAGCGTTGAACAGGGGGCGCGGGATGAAGCTTTCTTT	CSVEQGARDEAFF
.	TRBD1	TRBV27	TRBJ2-7	TGTGCCAGCAGTCCTACAGGGGTAGAGCAGTACTTC	CASSPTGVEQYF
.	TRBD1	TRBV4-1	TRBJ1-2	TGCGCCAGCAGCCATGGGACAGGGTCTGGCTACACCTTC	CASSHGTGSGYTF
.	TRBD2	TRBV7-3	TRBJ2-1	TGTGCCAGCAGCCGGGGAGGGTCGGATGAGCAGTTCTTC	CASSRGGSDEQFF
.	.	TRBV4-1	TRBJ2-1	TGCGCCAGCAGCCAAACAGGGCCGAATGAGCAGTTCTTC	CASSQTGPNEQFF
.	.	TRBV2	TRBJ1-1	TGTGCCAGCAGTGATCCGACAGGATTGGGCACTGAAGCTTTCTTT	CASSDPTGLGTEAFF
.	TRBD2	TRBV6-5	TRBJ2-4	TGTGCCAGCAGTTACCCGGGGGGGATAAACATTCAGTACTTC	CASSYPGGINIQYF
few	TRBD2	TRBV6-4	TRBJ2-3	TGTGCCAGCAGTGTGGGGACTAGCGGGGGAGATACGCAGTATTTT	CASSVGTSGGDTQYF
once	.	TRBV21-1	TRBJ1-1	TGTGCCAGCAGTTTAAAATCGTCTTCGAACACTGAAGCTTTCTTT	CASSLKSSSNTEAFF
.	.	TRBV5-1	TRBJ1-1	TGCGCCAGCAGCTTGGAAAATATGAACACTGAAGCTTTCTTT	CASSLENMNTEAFF
.	TRBD2	TRBV15	TRBJ2-1	TGTGCCACCAGCAAGATTGGACTAGCGGACTACAATGAGCAGTTCTTC	CATSKIGLADYNEQFF
.	.	TRBV29-1	TRBJ2-7	TGCAGCGTCTCCGCGCAGGACTCCTACGAGCAGTACTTC	CSVSAQDSYEQYF
once	TRBD1	TRBV5-6	TRBJ2-2	TGTGCCAGCCAGGGGGCGCACATCGGGGAGCTGTTTTTT	CASQGAHIGELFF
.	.	TRBV7-8	TRBJ2-7	TGTGCCAGCAGCTATACCTACGAGCAGTACTTC	CASSYTYEQYF
.	TRBD2	TRBV4-2	TRBJ2-1	TGTGCCAGCAGCCAAGAAACAAGCGGGGGGTACAATGAGCAGTTCTTC	CASSQETSGGYNEQFF
.	.	TRBV6-1	TRBJ2-3	TGTGCCAGCAGTGGCTGGGACAAGAGCACAGATACGCAGTATTTT	CASSGWDKSTDTQYF
.	TRBD2	TRBV7-2	TRBJ2-3	TGTGCCAGCAGCGCGACTAGCGGCACAGATTCGCAGTATTTT	CASSATSGTDSQYF
.	.	TRBV27	TRBJ2-1	TGTGCCAGCAGTTCGTTACTAGCCGGTCGGTCCTACAATGAGCAGTTCTTC	CASSSLLAGRSYNEQFF
.	TRBD2	TRBV6-4	TRBJ2-1	TGTGCCAGCAGTACTAGCGGGAGTACTGAGCAGTTCTTC	CASSTSGSTEQFF
.	TRBD2	TRBV5-6	TRBJ2-7	TGTGCCAGCAGCTTGAGCGGGAGTGCCGAGCAGTACTTC	CASSLSGSAEQYF
.	.	TRBV5-4	TRBJ2-3	TGTGCCAGCAGCTCCCCGGACACAGCCACAGATACGCAGTATTTT	CASSSPDTATDTQYF
.	TRBD2	TRBV9	TRBJ2-1	TGTGCCAGCAGCGACGGGACTAGCGGGACTGTTTATGAGCAGTTCTTC	CASSDGTSGTVYEQFF
.	.	TRBV4-3	TRBJ2-7	TGCGCCAGCAGCCAAGATCTTAGCGGCACCTACGAGCAGTACTTC	CASSQDLSGTYEQYF
.	TRBD2	TRBV4-2	TRBJ2-1	TGTGCCAGCAGCCAGGGGACTAGCGGGAGTCCGGGTGAGCAGTTCTTC	CASSQGTSGSPGEQFF
.	.	TRBV7-9	TRBJ2-6	TGTGCCAGCAGCCTCCCAGGGCCCGGGGCCAACGTCCTGACTTTC	CASSLPGPGANVLTF
.	TRBD2	TRBV9	TRBJ2-7	TGTGCCAGCAGCCCCTCCGGGACTAGCGGCTACGAGCAGTACTTC	CASSPSGTSGYEQYF
.	.	TRBV6-5	TRBJ2-2	TGTGCCAGCACCCCAACAGGGAAGGCCACCGGGGAGCTGTTTTTT	CASTPTGKATGELFF
.	.	TRBV7-9	TRBJ2-5	TGTGCCAGCAGCCATCCGGGGGAGACCCAGTACTTC	CASSHPGETQYF
once	.	TRBV7-9	TRBJ2-2	TGTGCCAGCAGCTTAGTCGTGAGCGGGGAGCTGTTTTTT	CASSLVVSGELFF
.	TRBD2	TRBV27	TRBJ2-3	TGTGCCAGCAGTCCCTTGGGTAGCGGGGGCTACACAGATACGCAGTATTTT	CASSPLGSGGYTDTQYF
.	TRBD1	TRBV28	TRBJ2-7	TGTGCCAGCAGTTCTACAACAGGGGGCGCGTACGAGCAGTACTTC	CASSSTTGGAYEQYF
.	.	TRBV15	TRBJ2-7	TGTGCCACCAGCAGACAAACCGGGGGTAGCGGATACGAGCAGTACTTC	CATSRQTGGSGYEQYF